This T cell receptor (beta chain) was documented in a study of blood T cell repertoires in COVID-19. This CDR3 contains 13 residues. Germline V lookup: CDR1 SGHDT, CDR2 YYEEEE. Trimming shortened V by 2 bases and J by 9 bases, and 14 bases separated the two germline ends. Sequencing was performed with immunoSEQ multiplex PCR; in TCRdb, only in-frame clones are kept and a portion is missing. Found here are approximately 440,000 clones, around 90% of them singletons; the top ten hold 0.7%. In Cohort 3, a recovered donor had either two negative PCRs, clearance, or symptom resolution. The clonotype originates from a woman aged 18-29 years who had recovered from COVID-19. The V and J genes are TRBV5-6 and TRBJ2-5; D unclear. The sequenced material came from PBMCs or T cells enriched from blood (not recorded which). CDR3 in DNA: TGTGCCAGCAGCTTACCCTCAACCGAGGCCCAGTACTTC. It specifies CASSLPSTEAQYF.